This TCR beta chain was recorded in a study of cytomegalovirus exposure and HLA in healthy donors. The CDR3 runs 16 residues. V lost 2 bases to trimming and J lost 2 bases, with 13 bases between them. Per the germline V gene, CDR1 is SGHVS and CDR2 is FNYEAQ. This clone was counted between two and nine times. Its specificity is not known. Vbeta (60) and Jbeta (13) primers were used in the PCR. Some clones are missing from TCRdb's copy, which holds only in-frame ones; the method was immunoSEQ multiplex PCR. The sample has approximately 130,000 clones, approximately 80% seen once. Broader study findings: TCR beta chain V- and J-gene trimming was linked, in a later analysis, to a missense variant in DCLRE1C.

This sequence joins TRBV7-6 and TRBJ1-5; possibly TRBD1 for D (6 bases). This receptor was identified in a woman aged 35 to 49 in good health and CMV-seronegative. The sample taken for sequencing was PBMCs. This CDR3 reads CASSLLGAGGNQPQHF. The DNA of the CDR3 is TGTGCCAGCAGCTTACTGGGAGCAGGGGGCAATCAGCCCCAGCATTTT.